A single TCR beta chain is shown here with its context. Its antigen is not known. This specimen comes from a study of cytomegalovirus exposure and HLA in healthy donors. PCR was performed using 60 Vbeta and 13 Jbeta primers. Sequenced by immunoSEQ multiplex PCR; TCRdb stores in-frame clones only, minus some. In the table there are 75,000 to 95,000 clones, approximately 78% of which are singletons. This CDR3 spans 13 amino acids. Looked up from germline, CDR1 is ENHRY and CDR2 is SYGVKD. Trimming pared 3 bases from V and 5 bases from J, leaving 8 bases between. Findings and limits, study-wide: An analysis that was carried out later associated 16,000 or so TCR beta sequences with HLA alleles at 0.05 false discovery rate. Excluded were some V segments that proved indistinguishable, including TRBV6-2 and TRBV6-3. When a later analysis was performed, an Asian-associated ancestry cluster reportedly had fewer N-insertions than the roughly 670-donor mean.

The sequence was collected from a male donor in good health and CMV-seropositive. The sample comprised PBMCs. V usage is TRBV10-3 and J usage is TRBJ1-5, with a possible D match to TRBD1 (5 bases). As DNA, the CDR3 is TGTGCCATCAGTGATGCGGGGGATCAGCCCCAGCATTTT. Translation: CAISDAGDQPQHF.